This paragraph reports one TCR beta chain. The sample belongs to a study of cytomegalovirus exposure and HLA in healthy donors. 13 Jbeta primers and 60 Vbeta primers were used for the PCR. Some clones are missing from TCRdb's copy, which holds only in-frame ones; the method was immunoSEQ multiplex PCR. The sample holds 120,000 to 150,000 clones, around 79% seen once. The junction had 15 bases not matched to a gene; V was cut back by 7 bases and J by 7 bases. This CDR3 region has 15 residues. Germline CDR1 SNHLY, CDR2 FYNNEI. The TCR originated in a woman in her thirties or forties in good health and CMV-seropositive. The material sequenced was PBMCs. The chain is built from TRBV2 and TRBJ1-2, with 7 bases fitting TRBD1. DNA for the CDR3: TGTGCCAGCAAGGGGAGGACAGGCCCACTATCTGGCTACACCTTC. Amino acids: CASKGRTGPLSGYTF.